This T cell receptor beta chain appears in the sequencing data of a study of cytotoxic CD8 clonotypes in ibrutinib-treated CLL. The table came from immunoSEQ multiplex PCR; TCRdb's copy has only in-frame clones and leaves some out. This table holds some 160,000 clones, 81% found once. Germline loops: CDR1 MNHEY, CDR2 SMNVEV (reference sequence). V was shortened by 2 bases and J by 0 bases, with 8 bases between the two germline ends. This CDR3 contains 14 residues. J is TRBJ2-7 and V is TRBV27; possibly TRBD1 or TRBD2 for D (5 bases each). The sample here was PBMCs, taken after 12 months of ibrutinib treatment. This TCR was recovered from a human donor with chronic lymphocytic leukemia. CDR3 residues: CASSLRDGSYEQYF. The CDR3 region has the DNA TGTGCCAGCAGTTTACGGGACGGCTCCTACGAGCAGTACTTC.